This record concerns one TCR beta chain sequence. Its antigen specificity is not known. No base quality information exists; no much larger clone differs at one position. This entry belongs to a study of cytomegalovirus exposure and HLA in healthy donors (dated by TCRdb to about 2017). About the investigation overall: An earlier analysis of several hundred of the donors reported under 300 Gb of sequence data and 95 million to 140 million unique TCR beta sequences obtained from about 179 million T cells. Around 330 gigabases of sequencing data and approximately 92 million unique TCR sequences made up an early release that covered some 640 HLA-typed donors. The genetic ancestry cluster associated with self-reported Caucasian donors included around four fifths of the 398 genotyped donors. The study aimed to test whether signatures of past pathogen exposure could be identified by cataloging public T cell receptors. The T cell repertoires of about 700 subjects were profiled by immunosequencing and related to cytomegalovirus serostatus. Besides the first cohort of 666 subjects, a separate validation cohort made up of roughly 120 different subjects was used. High-throughput TCR immunosequencing, statistical association of individual TCRs with disease status, and machine learning were combined to predict cytomegalovirus infection status. A later analysis re-analyzed previously published TCR beta repertoires from several hundred donors and added high-resolution HLA genotyping to study TCR occurrence patterns. Rather than using new phenotypic data, the later analysis identified candidate immune exposures from TCR beta sequences and from how often those sequences occurred across donors. To decide whether each TCR beta V gene segment behaved as functional or pseudogenic, an earlier analysis of 587 of the donors relied on high-throughput TCR beta sequencing. Donor age, sex, ethnicity and CMV serostatus were compiled together with the repertoire data. Genome-wide SNP genotypes for about 65% of the 666 donors were used in a later genetic analysis, which treated that subset as a discovery cohort. All discovery cohort repertoires had been generated using a single sequencing platform. HLA typing included class I and class II loci at four-digit resolution. The number of donors typed differed by locus, with about 629-630 for A, B, C, DRB1 and DQB1, roughly 520 for DQA1, over 600 for DPA1, and approximately 470 for DPB1. Because of strong linkage in the cohort, roughly five DR-DQ haplotypes were treated as single units for association and clustering. Among roughly 400 genotyped donors of the cohort, an average of 235,054 unique TCR beta nucleotide sequences were sequenced per donor, 15% to 20% of them non-productive.

Library generation was performed with the immunoSEQ multiplex PCR assay. For the multiplex PCR, a mixture combining 60 forward primers for TCR Vbeta segments and 13 reverse primers for TCR Jbeta segments was used. The CDR3 region of rearranged TCR beta genes was amplified from genomic DNA with a multiplex PCR assay. On the Illumina HiSeq System, the amplified TCR beta libraries were sequenced as 87-base-pair reads. The original methods were these. Across the roughly 670 repertoires, a later analysis counted tens of millions of unique TCR beta chains, around 11 million of which were shared by at least two donors. To remove PCR and sequencing errors, raw reads were error-corrected and collapsed into unique sequences using a nearest-neighbor algorithm that merged closely related sequences. V, D and J gene segments were assigned by aligning CDR3 sequences to IMGT reference sequences. For a sequence to be retained, a match of at least six nucleotides was required to both a V gene segment and a J gene segment. A rearrangement counted as productive if the CDR3 had no stop codons and remained in frame with V and J, and every other rearrangement counted as non-productive. Following IMGT convention, CDR3 was defined as the stretch from the second conserved V-encoded cysteine to the conserved J-encoded phenylalanine. Sequences without an unambiguous match to a single V gene segment were excluded from the earlier analysis of over 500 of the donors. In an earlier analysis of approximately 560 of the donors, a V segment was called functional when productive rearrangements were above 56.7%, and segregating when the standard deviation between donors exceeded 5%. A statistical classification framework was developed to diagnose cytomegalovirus status using the catalog of TCR beta chain sequences. A later analysis assigned V and J genes by comparing TCR nucleotide sequences with IMGT/GENE-DB human TR gene sequences. In a later analysis, CDR3 sequences and most-parsimonious VDJ recombination scenarios were assigned using the TCRdist pipeline. In a later analysis, every TCR beta chain was defined by the combination of its CDR3 amino acid sequence and its V-gene family, and reads without a unique V-gene family were dropped. In a later analysis, around 600 highly shared, low-generation-probability nucleotide sequences were removed to address suspected cross-contamination and a sequencing artifact. In a later analysis, a clonal expansion index for each public chain was calculated from normalized within-repertoire ranks of inferred template counts. In a later analysis, generation probabilities were computed with a VDJ recombination model fitted to out-of-frame rearrangements, and the resulting probabilities were checked against IGoR. In a later analysis, TCR-TCR, TCR-HLA and TCR-CMV co-occurrence was scored with hypergeometric tests, and a repertoire-size bias correction was applied to TCR pairs. In a later analysis, false discovery rates were estimated by permuting HLA or CMV assignments 20 times. In a later analysis, co-occurring TCRs were grouped using DBSCAN, and TCRdist sequence similarity was added for clustering within HLA-allele-positive subsets. Repertoires with fewer than 30,000 or more than 120,000 public chains, plus five repertoires with anomalous nucleotide sharing, were excluded from co-occurrence clustering. TCRdb re-hosts the immuneACCESS table, in-frame sequences only. Its copies lack some clones; in the studies checked, an unresolved V gene accounts for under half of them, and the cause for the rest is not known. The V and J calls and clone size are taken from that table; D and trimming were inferred from the DNA. This sample is represented by approximately 130,000 clones; more than 80% of them were singletons. Jointly, the top ten make up approximately 6.4% of the sample.

In total, over 600 healthy bone marrow donors made up the cohort. All cohort members were sampled while nominally healthy, although unrecorded immune exposures were likely present. The donor tested CMV seropositive and was one of the 289 seropositive cohort members. A peripheral blood sample was collected from each donor, and TCR beta sequencing was performed on peripheral blood mononuclear cells. The Qiagen DNeasy Blood Extraction Kit was used to extract genomic DNA from the blood cell samples. Findings and caveats that apply to the study as a whole: The only immune exposure information available for the cohort was CMV serostatus. A further reported finding was that TCR beta sequences accurately predicted the HLA-A and HLA-B alleles for most subjects in the first cohort. A few of the identified cytomegalovirus-associated TCR beta chains were confirmed in vitro to be specific for cytomegalovirus antigens. The authors suggested that the approach could potentially be generalized to other disease states and immunological phenotypes. A group of highly shared sequence variants was considered likely to be a technical artifact of the sequencing pipeline. This cohort had only TCR beta chains sequenced, and the lack of alpha or paired-chain data limited which features could be detected. Linkage disequilibrium might explain the correlated functional status among segregating V segments, but an unknown experimental factor could not be ruled out. A later analysis found that HLA-associated TCR beta chains were more clonally expanded and had lower generation probabilities than equally common non-associated chains. The study gave a list of about 160 TCR beta chains associated with cytomegalovirus. Compared with the roughly 700-donor mean, donors in an Asian-associated ancestry cluster had fewer N-insertions in productive TCRs, according to a later genetic analysis. Several of the top co-occurrence clusters appeared to be linked to parvovirus B19, influenza, CMV and Epstein-Barr virus, according to a later analysis. Cytomegalovirus status was reported to be diagnosed by the classifier with high specificity and sensitivity in both the original and validation cohorts. In an earlier analysis of over 550 of the donors, most TCR beta V segments were observed in productive rearrangements about 87% or about 30% of the time, broadly matching IMGT annotations. When HLA alleles, especially DR and DQ, strongly co-occurred, TCR associations were difficult to assign to individual alleles. A later genetic analysis associated a missense DCLRE1C variant with V-gene and J-gene trimming of TCR beta chains, and an independent cohort replicated the association. Because HLA typing was missing for some donors at each locus, association tests included only the typed subset. Some IMGT-functional V segments, including TRBV6-2 and TRBV6-3, could not be distinguished by the 87-base-pair reads and were therefore excluded. Most TCR sequences were observed very rarely across donors, whereas some public TCRs were present in many individuals. A later analysis associated 16,951 TCR beta sequences with specific HLA alleles at a false discovery rate of 0.05. Most CMV-associated TCR beta chains appeared to be HLA-restricted in a later analysis, and the HLA associations seemed to be driven largely by CMV exposure. The presence/absence analyses assumed that sequencing depth was roughly uniform across donors, and that assumption may not be true. A later analysis found that TCR association rates varied across HLA loci, with DRB1 alleles showing the most associated TCRs and HLA-C alleles the fewest. The earlier analysis of approximately 540 of the donors excluded seventeen rarely observed V segments, including chromosome 9 orphons, because counts were too low.

From its cysteine to its phenylalanine, the CDR3 spans 14 amino acids. Only CDR3 DNA remains: 42 bases, in frame from the first base. CDR1 and CDR2, per the germline V gene, are ENHRY and SYGVKD. Clipping removes 2 bases from V and 5 bases from J, with 3 as the unmatched junction base count. This receptor was identified in a woman aged 30 to 39 in good health and CMV-seropositive. The V and J genes are TRBV10-3 and TRBJ1-5, with 7 junctional bases fitting TRBD1. Sequencing used PBMCs. The DNA sequence is as follows: TGTGCCATCAGTGAGACAGGGGTAGATCAGCCCCAGCATTTT. Its product reads: CAISETGVDQPQHF.